Listed below are T cell receptor beta chains from one sample, sequenced in a study of blood T cell repertoires in COVID-19. TCRdb keeps only in-frame clones here, not all; method: immunoSEQ multiplex PCR. The sample yields fewer than 50,000 clones, 83% seen once. Source material: peripheral blood. These receptors all come from a woman over 75 with active or convalescent COVID-19. CDR3s include the opening cysteine and the closing phenylalanine or tryptophan. A D gene is named only where the DNA matches it firmly. Clone size is shown for a subset of rows, as once, few, many or a class of expanded clone.

-	TRBV28	TRBD2	TRBJ2-7	CASSRIPGLAGEGEQYF	TGTGCCAGCAGTCGAATCCCGGGACTAGCGGGAGAAGGCGAGCAGTACTTC
-	TRBV29-1	-	TRBJ2-5	CSASYGGIGETQYF	TGCAGCGCCTCGTATGGGGGGATCGGGGAGACCCAGTACTTC
-	TRBV2	-	TRBJ1-2	CASRETALYGYTF	TGTGCCAGCAGAGAGACAGCACTTTATGGCTACACCTTC
once	TRBV3-1/TRBV3-2	-	TRBJ2-3	CASSQGRFDEGGGTDTQYF	TGTGCCAGCAGCCAAGGAAGATTTGACGAGGGTGGTGGTACAGATACGCAGTATTTT
-	TRBV5-4	TRBD1	TRBJ1-4	CASSLGQANEKLFF	TGTGCCAGCAGCTTAGGACAGGCTAATGAAAAACTGTTTTTT
-	TRBV18	-	TRBJ2-6	CASSRTDTGTTLAPSGANVLTF	TGTGCCAGCTCCCGAACTGATACAGGGACCACCTTGGCCCCCTCTGGGGCCAACGTCCTGACTTTC
-	TRBV6-1	-	TRBJ2-7	CASSEDTPGTSSYEQYF	TGTGCCAGCAGTGAAGATACACCCGGGACATCCTCCTACGAGCAGTACTTC
once	TRBV4-2	TRBD2	TRBJ2-7	CASSQDFAGVYGQYF	TGTGCCAGCAGCCAAGATTTTGCGGGAGTCTACGGGCAGTACTTC
-	TRBV9	TRBD2	TRBJ2-1	CASSVGHLADSYNEQFF	TGTGCCAGCAGCGTAGGTCATCTAGCGGACTCCTACAATGAGCAGTTCTTC
-	TRBV28	TRBD1	TRBJ2-7	CASSPGQLSSYEQYF	TGTGCCAGCAGTCCGGGACAGTTGAGCTCCTACGAGCAGTACTTT
-	TRBV18	TRBD2	TRBJ2-1	CASSPPELAVHNEQFF	TGTGCCAGCTCACCCCCGGAGCTAGCGGTCCACAATGAGCAGTTCTTC
-	TRBV7-2	TRBD2	TRBJ2-5	CASSTSGRYGETQYF	TGTGCCAGCTCGACTAGCGGGAGATACGGAGAGACCCAGTACTTC
-	TRBV30	-	TRBJ2-7	CAWSVGYEQYF	TGTGCCTGGAGTGTCGGGTACGAGCAGTACTTC
-	TRBV10-3	-	TRBJ2-7	CAISDAGTSASYEQYF	TGTGCCATCAGTGATGCCGGGACTTCCGCCTCCTACGAGCAGTACTTC
-	TRBV7-7	-	TRBJ2-5	CASSPNRGYQETQYF	TGTGCCAGCAGCCCGAACCGGGGGTACCAAGAGACCCAGTACTTC
-	TRBV5-4	TRBD1	TRBJ1-2	CASRIPGQDNGYTF	TGTGCCAGCAGAATTCCGGGACAGGACAATGGCTACACCTTC
-	TRBV6-5	TRBD2	TRBJ2-7	CASRSTRGSTYEQYF	TGTGCCAGCAGATCTACGCGGGGGTCCACCTACGAGCAGTACTTC
once	TRBV4-3	-	TRBJ1-1	CASSATRGNTEAFF	TGCGCCAGCAGCGCGACCAGGGGGAACACTGAAGCTTTCTTT
-	TRBV5-6	-	TRBJ1-4	CASSLGRTGEKLFF	TGTGCCAGCAGCTTGGGTAGGACTGGGGAAAAACTGTTTTTT
-	TRBV5-1	-	TRBJ2-1	CASSLESGYNEQFF	TGCGCCAGCAGCTTGGAAAGCGGTTACAATGAGCAGTTCTTC
-	TRBV6-5	TRBD1	TRBJ2-3	CASRYPGTGGDTQYF	TGTGCCAGCAGGTACCCCGGGACAGGGGGCGATACGCAGTATTTT
-	TRBV18	TRBD1	TRBJ2-2	CASSPGPGQGAIGELFF	TGTGCCAGCTCACCGGGTCCTGGACAGGGGGCCATCGGGGAGCTGTTTTTT
-	TRBV19	-	TRBJ1-1	CASSIEGDYMNTEAFF	TGTGCCAGTAGTATAGAAGGGGACTACATGAACACTGAAGCTTTCTTT
-	TRBV18	-	TRBJ1-3	CASSPRDSGNTIYF	TGTGCCAGCTCCCCCAGGGATTCTGGAAACACCATATATTTT
-	TRBV5-1	TRBD1	TRBJ2-7	CASSLQGQGRSGYEQYF	TGCGCCAGCAGCTTGCAAGGACAGGGTCGTTCGGGGTACGAGCAGTACTTC
-	TRBV3-1/TRBV3-2	TRBD1	TRBJ1-3	CASSTTGAGNTIYF	TGTGCCAGCAGCACGACAGGGGCTGGAAACACCATATATTTT
few	TRBV6-4	-	TRBJ2-1	CASSDGNRYNEQFF	TGTGCCAGCAGTGATGGGAACAGGTACAATGAGCAGTTCTTC
-	TRBV9	-	TRBJ1-1	CASSPPSGAEAFF	TGTGCCAGCAGCCCCCCGTCGGGGGCTGAAGCTTTCTTT
-	TRBV18	TRBD1	TRBJ1-4	CASSPLQGYEKLFF	TGTGCCAGCTCACCTCTACAGGGGTACGAAAAACTGTTTTTT
-	TRBV5-1	TRBD2	TRBJ2-1	CASSKGLADYNEQFF	TGCGCCAGCAGCAAGGGACTAGCGGACTACAATGAGCAGTTCTTC
-	TRBV29-1	TRBD1	TRBJ1-2	CSVEFMTGNLYGYTF	TGCAGCGTTGAATTTATGACAGGGAATCTCTATGGCTACACCTTC
many	TRBV2	-	TRBJ2-1	CASSDRQGRNNEQFF	TGTGCCAGCAGTGATCGGCAGGGTAGGAACAATGAGCAGTTCTTC
-	TRBV29-1	-	TRBJ2-5	CSVTKTGSETQYF	TGCAGCGTTACGAAAACAGGGTCAGAGACCCAGTACTTC
-	TRBV5-1	TRBD2	TRBJ2-3	CASSGFTGLAQADTQYF	TGCGCCAGCTCTGGATTCACAGGACTAGCTCAGGCAGATACGCAGTATTTT
-	TRBV7-8	TRBD1	TRBJ1-3	CASSQTAQGALGNTIYF	TGTGCCAGCAGCCAAACGGCACAGGGGGCGCTTGGAAACACCATATATTTT
-	TRBV6-5	TRBD2	TRBJ2-4	CASKREGQNIQYF	TGTGCCAGCAAACGGGAGGGCCAAAACATTCAGTACTTC
-	TRBV5-1	-	TRBJ2-7	CASMGPLGQAQQYF	TGCGCCAGCATGGGTCCCCTCGGCCAGGCACAGCAGTACTTC
once	TRBV25-1	-	TRBJ1-3	CASSERGTGNTIYF	TGTGCCAGCAGTGAACGGGGGACTGGAAACACCATATATTTT
-	TRBV5-1	TRBD2	TRBJ2-3	CASSAGLAGGTDTQYF	TGCGCCAGCAGCGCGGGACTAGCGGGAGGGACAGATACGCAGTATTTT
-	TRBV7-8	-	TRBJ1-4	CASSPSLRQNEKLFF	TGTGCCAGCAGCCCATCGTTAAGACAAAACGAAAAACTGTTTTTT
-	TRBV18	-	TRBJ1-5	CASSPQSNQPQHF	TGTGCCAGCTCACCTCAGAGCAATCAGCCCCAGCATTTT
-	TRBV27	-	TRBJ1-2	CASSLFARSNYGYTF	TGTGCCAGCAGTTTATTCGCCCGCAGTAACTATGGCTACACCTTC
-	TRBV28	-	TRBJ2-7	CASSQEDYEQYF	TGTGCCAGCAGCCAAGAGGACTACGAGCAGTACTTC
-	TRBV9	-	TRBJ2-1	CASSVLADNEQFF	TGTGCCAGCAGCGTATTGGCCGACAATGAGCAGTTCTTC
-	TRBV12-3/TRBV12-4	-	TRBJ1-2	CASSLVFFGYTF	TGTGCCAGCAGTTTAGTATTCTTTGGCTACACCTTC
few	TRBV27	-	TRBJ2-6	CASSLPGVSGANVLTF	TGTGCCAGCAGTCTACCAGGGGTAAGCGGGGCCAACGTCCTGACTTTC